This record covers a single T cell receptor (beta chain). The antigen is not known. V was cut by 4 bases and J by 2 bases, with 11 bases left in between. Germline loops: CDR1 KGHDR, CDR2 SFDVKD. This CDR3 contains 14 residues. These data belong to a study of CD8 T cells in ankylosing spondylitis. Libraries of TCR beta came from quantitative 5'-RACE with molecular barcodes. MiXCR, applied by TCRdb to the 5' RACE reads, yields one record per CDR3 protein. The table includes more than 650,000 distinct CDR3 sequences, around 11% detected once. Broader study findings: There was reportedly significant enrichment of clones that were disease-linked in matched ankylosing spondylitis synovial fluid. Clones linked with disease were CD8+ and fairly uncommon in the peripheral blood. Both synovial fluid and blood in reactive arthritis had previously been reported to carry some motif variants. Among TCR beta sequences, a motif of roughly 8 highly homologous variants appeared characteristic of ankylosing spondylitis blood.

The specimen sequenced was blood, either unsorted or a sorted T cell fraction (not recorded which). The origin of this receptor is a male donor with ankylosing spondylitis. This chain joins TRBV24-1 and TRBJ2-7, with D tentatively TRBD1 (5 bases). This CDR3 is CATSDPDSPYEQYF. The CDR3 region has the DNA TGTGCCACCAGTGACCCCGACAGTCCCTACGAGCAGTACTTC.